Below, one T cell receptor beta chain is given with its context. Its target is unknown. It was with a sample-barcoded 5' primer and a J-beta primer mix that a second PCR of roughly 7 to 12 cycles was run. Unique molecular identifiers of 12 random nucleotides labeled each cDNA. One entry per CDR3 protein results from TCRdb running MiXCR on the 5' RACE reads. The repertoire holds around 710,000 distinct CDR3 sequences, with more than 40% as singletons. V lost 7 bases, J lost 7 bases, and 6 bases stayed unmatched. Germline V CDR1 and CDR2: SNHLY, FYNNEI. The CDR3 is made up of 14 amino acids. The data were taken from a study of blood T cells in healthy people across ages. Study-level results: Unsorted PBMCs ruled out conclusive naive versus antigen-experienced comparison. For the donors, CMV status was unknown and possibly confounded expanded clonotype changes.

V usage is TRBV2 and J usage is TRBJ1-5; TRBD1 matches 11 bases. Source material: blood. This sequence originates from a woman aged 60-75 years in good health. The CDR3: CASIGQGAGQPQHF. CDR3 DNA: TGTGCCAGCATTGGACAGGGGGCTGGGCAGCCCCAGCATTTT.